The T cell receptor beta chain described here comes from a study of patients and donors after allogeneic stem cell transplantation. Each CDR3 protein is one row after TCRdb ran MiXCR on the RT-PCR reads. The sample holds roughly 230,000 distinct CDR3 sequences, 13% to 15% seen once. Trimming took off 2 bases at V and 6 bases at J, with 11 bases between the two ends. This CDR3 comprises 14 residues. Germline V CDR1 and CDR2: SGDLS, YYNGEE. The sample was blood, either unsorted or a sorted T cell fraction (not recorded which). The TCR sequence derives from a human donor who was either an allogeneic HSCT recipient or a stem cell or donor lymphocyte infusion donor (not recorded which). It is not recorded whose cells these are; they may come from a transplant donor. The chain carries TRBV9 and TRBJ2-2; D is perhaps TRBD2 (5 bases). The CDR3 sequence: CASSVTRGPGELFF. CDR3 DNA: TGTGCCAGCAGCGTTACCAGAGGGCCCGGGGAGCTGTTTTTT.